The subject of this entry is one T cell receptor (beta chain). Antigen: not known. CDR3 length: 15 residues. Germline-derived CDR1 and CDR2 are SGHRS and YFSETQ. V dropped 3 bases and J dropped 2; count of bases not matched to a gene: 5. Focal radiation plus CTLA-4 blockade with ipilimumab was administered to patients who had chemo-refractory metastatic non-small-cell lung cancer. These data originate in a study of radiotherapy plus CTLA-4 blockade in lung cancer. Study-wide context: Patients showed objective responses in 18% of cases and disease control in 30% to 40%.

Produced via immunoSEQ multiplex PCR; TCRdb's table is partial and in-frame only. The repertoire consists of around 45,000 clones, with roughly 67% occurring once and the leading ten covering more than 20%. Whole-study results and caveats: Reports identified early blood T cell clone dynamics, with interferon-beta, as the best response predictor.

The sequence was collected from a human donor with non-small cell lung cancer who had a partial response to radiotherapy plus ipilimumab. This material consisted of peripheral blood, taken from a patient treated with radiotherapy plus ipilimumab. V gene TRBV5-1 combines with J gene TRBJ2-7, with 10 bases lining up with TRBD1. The CDR3 reads CASSSAGTGAYEQYF. In nucleotides, the CDR3 is TGCGCCAGCAGCTCGGCAGGGACAGGGGCCTACGAGCAGTACTTC.